A selection of T cell receptor beta chains follows, all from one sample in a study of cytomegalovirus exposure and HLA in healthy donors. This table comes from immunoSEQ multiplex PCR, and its TCRdb copy is limited to in-frame clones, with some not included. The table has approximately 150,000 clones, roughly two thirds seen once. Source material: PBMCs. The origin of the receptors is a woman between 18 and 29 years old in good health and CMV-seropositive. Each CDR3 is given with its conserved first and last residue. Fields, in order: J gene, clone size, CDR3 length, D gene, V gene, CDR3 protein, CDR3 DNA. A D gene is named only where the DNA matches it firmly. Not every row has a clone size; where given, it reads once, few, many or a size class.

j_call: TRBJ2-2
clone_size: -
cdr3_length: 14
d_call: -
v_call: TRBV18
cdr3_aa: CASSPYPETGELFF
cdr3_nt: TGTGCCAGCTCACCGTACCCTGAGACCGGGGAGCTGTTTTTT

j_call: TRBJ1-2
clone_size: -
cdr3_length: 15
d_call: -
v_call: TRBV6-5
cdr3_aa: CASSYSRGGSYGYTF
cdr3_nt: TGTGCCAGCAGTTACTCGAGGGGCGGGAGCTATGGCTACACCTTC

j_call: TRBJ1-6
clone_size: -
cdr3_length: 15
d_call: TRBD1
v_call: TRBV7-2
cdr3_aa: CASTKPGQLNSPLHF
cdr3_nt: TGTGCCAGCACCAAACCGGGACAGCTTAATTCACCCCTCCACTTT

j_call: TRBJ1-5
clone_size: few
cdr3_length: 16
d_call: TRBD1
v_call: TRBV5-6
cdr3_aa: CASSRWGQGEDQPQHF
cdr3_nt: TGTGCCAGCAGCAGGTGGGGACAGGGCGAGGATCAGCCCCAGCATTTT

j_call: TRBJ2-1
clone_size: -
cdr3_length: 15
d_call: -
v_call: TRBV29-1
cdr3_aa: CSVDLRQLGYNEQFF
cdr3_nt: TGCAGCGTTGACCTGCGACAGCTGGGTTACAATGAGCAGTTCTTC

j_call: TRBJ1-3
clone_size: -
cdr3_length: 16
d_call: -
v_call: TRBV4-3
cdr3_aa: CASSQVAGLSGNTIYF
cdr3_nt: TGCGCCAGCAGCCAAGTCGCAGGACTCTCTGGAAACACCATATATTTT

j_call: TRBJ1-3
clone_size: -
cdr3_length: 14
d_call: TRBD1
v_call: TRBV19
cdr3_aa: CATRDRGSGNTIYF
cdr3_nt: TGTGCCACTCGAGACAGGGGATCTGGAAACACCATATATTTT

j_call: TRBJ1-5
clone_size: -
cdr3_length: 13
d_call: TRBD1
v_call: TRBV6-5
cdr3_aa: CASNRQGDGPQHF
cdr3_nt: TGTGCCAGCAATCGACAGGGGGACGGGCCCCAGCATTTT

j_call: TRBJ1-2
clone_size: -
cdr3_length: 13
d_call: -
v_call: TRBV30
cdr3_aa: CACTRGSNYGYTF
cdr3_nt: TGTGCCTGTACCCGCGGCAGTAACTATGGCTACACCTTC

j_call: TRBJ2-1
clone_size: -
cdr3_length: 15
d_call: -
v_call: TRBV19
cdr3_aa: CASSIQARLGNEQFF
cdr3_nt: TGTGCCAGTAGTATCCAGGCCCGTCTTGGCAATGAGCAGTTCTTC

j_call: TRBJ2-4
clone_size: -
cdr3_length: 14
d_call: -
v_call: TRBV5-1
cdr3_aa: CASSLARNGNIQYF
cdr3_nt: TGCGCCAGCAGCTTGGCGAGAAACGGGAACATTCAGTACTTC

j_call: TRBJ2-4
clone_size: -
cdr3_length: 14
d_call: TRBD2
v_call: TRBV6-6
cdr3_aa: CASTVTSGGNIQYF
cdr3_nt: TGTGCCAGCACCGTGACTAGCGGGGGAAACATTCAGTACTTC

j_call: TRBJ1-6
clone_size: once
cdr3_length: 17
d_call: -
v_call: TRBV11-2
cdr3_aa: CASSLVERGFYNSPLHF
cdr3_nt: TGTGCCAGCAGCTTAGTCGAGCGAGGTTTCTATAATTCACCCCTCCACTTT

j_call: TRBJ2-3
clone_size: -
cdr3_length: 14
d_call: -
v_call: TRBV19
cdr3_aa: CASSPTASTDTQYF
cdr3_nt: TGTGCCAGTAGTCCGACAGCTAGCACAGATACGCAGTATTTT

j_call: TRBJ1-1
clone_size: few
cdr3_length: 12
d_call: TRBD1
v_call: TRBV14
cdr3_aa: CASSPTGFEAFF
cdr3_nt: TGTGCCAGCAGCCCGACAGGGTTCGAAGCTTTCTTT

j_call: TRBJ1-2
clone_size: once
cdr3_length: 14
d_call: TRBD1
v_call: TRBV28
cdr3_aa: CASSNRGGFYGYTF
cdr3_nt: TGTGCCAGCAGTAACAGGGGAGGCTTCTATGGCTACACCTTC

j_call: TRBJ2-1
clone_size: -
cdr3_length: 16
d_call: TRBD1
v_call: TRBV5-6
cdr3_aa: CASSLPRTGTYNEQFF
cdr3_nt: TGTGCCAGCAGCTTGCCTCGGACAGGGACCTACAATGAGCAGTTCTTC

j_call: TRBJ2-1
clone_size: -
cdr3_length: 13
d_call: -
v_call: TRBV19
cdr3_aa: CASSVGTGLWQFF
cdr3_nt: TGTGCCAGTAGTGTGGGTACAGGGCTGTGGCAGTTCTTC

j_call: TRBJ1-2
clone_size: -
cdr3_length: 15
d_call: -
v_call: TRBV5-1
cdr3_aa: CASSLGDMESYGYTF
cdr3_nt: TGCGCCAGCAGCTTGGGGGACATGGAAAGCTATGGCTACACCTTC

j_call: TRBJ2-1
clone_size: -
cdr3_length: 16
d_call: -
v_call: TRBV15
cdr3_aa: CATSRGGGKSYNEQFF
cdr3_nt: TGTGCCACCAGCAGAGGGGGGGGCAAATCCTACAATGAGCAGTTCTTC

j_call: TRBJ2-3
clone_size: -
cdr3_length: 11
d_call: -
v_call: TRBV20-1
cdr3_aa: CSASHVDTQYF
cdr3_nt: TGCAGTGCTTCCCATGTAGATACGCAGTATTTT

j_call: TRBJ2-7
clone_size: -
cdr3_length: 14
d_call: TRBD2
v_call: TRBV5-1
cdr3_aa: CASSLNERGYEQYF
cdr3_nt: TGCGCCAGCAGCTTGAACGAGCGGGGCTACGAGCAGTACTTC

j_call: TRBJ1-5
clone_size: -
cdr3_length: 16
d_call: -
v_call: TRBV27
cdr3_aa: CASSLSTTGSNQPQHF
cdr3_nt: TGTGCCAGCAGTTTATCCACCACGGGTAGCAATCAGCCCCAGCATTTT

j_call: TRBJ1-2
clone_size: -
cdr3_length: 14
d_call: TRBD1
v_call: TRBV6-5
cdr3_aa: CASSWTPGGGGYTF
cdr3_nt: TGTGCCAGCAGTTGGACACCAGGGGGCGGTGGCTACACCTTC

j_call: TRBJ2-7
clone_size: -
cdr3_length: 12
d_call: -
v_call: TRBV29-1
cdr3_aa: CSAQLDSYEQYF
cdr3_nt: TGCAGCGCCCAGCTGGACAGCTACGAGCAGTACTTC

j_call: TRBJ2-2
clone_size: few
cdr3_length: 16
d_call: -
v_call: TRBV6-5
cdr3_aa: CASSYGGGRSTGELFF
cdr3_nt: TGTGCCAGCAGTTATGGGGGCGGTCGGAGCACCGGGGAGCTGTTTTTT

j_call: TRBJ2-3
clone_size: few
cdr3_length: 16
d_call: TRBD2
v_call: TRBV5-1
cdr3_aa: CASSPGTSGATDTQYF
cdr3_nt: TGCGCCAGCAGCCCAGGGACTAGCGGGGCCACAGATACGCAGTATTTT

j_call: TRBJ2-5
clone_size: -
cdr3_length: 13
d_call: -
v_call: TRBV9
cdr3_aa: CASSGQTQETQYF
cdr3_nt: TGTGCCAGCAGCGGACAGACTCAAGAGACCCAGTACTTC

j_call: TRBJ1-2
clone_size: -
cdr3_length: 14
d_call: -
v_call: TRBV7-3
cdr3_aa: CASSLGTINYGYTF
cdr3_nt: TGTGCCAGCAGCTTAGGCACCATCAACTATGGCTACACCTTC